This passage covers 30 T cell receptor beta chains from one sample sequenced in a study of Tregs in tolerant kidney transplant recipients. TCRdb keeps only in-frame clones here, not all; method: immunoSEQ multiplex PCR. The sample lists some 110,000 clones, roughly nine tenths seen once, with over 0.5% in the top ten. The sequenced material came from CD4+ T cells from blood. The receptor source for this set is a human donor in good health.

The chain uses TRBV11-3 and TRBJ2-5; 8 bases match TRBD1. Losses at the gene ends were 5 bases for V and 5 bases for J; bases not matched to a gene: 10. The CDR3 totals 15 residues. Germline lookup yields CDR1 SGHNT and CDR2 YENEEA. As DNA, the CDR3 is TGTGCCAGCAGCCGTACAGGGGGAACTACGGAGACCCAGTACTTC. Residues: CASSRTGGTTETQYF.

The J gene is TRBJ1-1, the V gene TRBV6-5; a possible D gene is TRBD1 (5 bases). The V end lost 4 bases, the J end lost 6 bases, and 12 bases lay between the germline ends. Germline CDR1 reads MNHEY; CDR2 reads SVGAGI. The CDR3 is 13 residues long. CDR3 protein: CASSLGEAAEAFF. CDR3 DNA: TGTGCCAGCAGTTTGGGGGAGGCGGCTGAAGCTTTCTTT.

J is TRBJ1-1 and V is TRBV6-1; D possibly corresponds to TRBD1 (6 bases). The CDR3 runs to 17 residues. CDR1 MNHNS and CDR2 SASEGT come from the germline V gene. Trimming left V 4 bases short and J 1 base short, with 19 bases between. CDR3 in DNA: TGTGCCAGCAGTGGATGGCCCGAACAGGGACGGAACACTGAAGCTTTCTTT. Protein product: CASSGWPEQGRNTEAFF.

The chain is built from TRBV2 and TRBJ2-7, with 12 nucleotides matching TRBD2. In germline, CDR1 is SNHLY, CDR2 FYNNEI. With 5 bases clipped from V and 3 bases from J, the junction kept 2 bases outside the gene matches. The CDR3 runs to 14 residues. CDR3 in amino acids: CASSWTSGDYEQYF. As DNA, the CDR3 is TGTGCCAGCAGTTGGACTAGCGGGGACTACGAGCAGTACTTC.

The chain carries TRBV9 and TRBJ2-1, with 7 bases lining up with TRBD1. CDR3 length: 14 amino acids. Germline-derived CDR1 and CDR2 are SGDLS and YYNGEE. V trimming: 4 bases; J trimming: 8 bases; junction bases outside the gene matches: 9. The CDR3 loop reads CASSLTGSGDEQFF. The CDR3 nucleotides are TGTGCCAGCAGCTTGACAGGGTCTGGGGATGAGCAGTTCTTC. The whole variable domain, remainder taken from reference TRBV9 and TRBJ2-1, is DSGVTQTPKHLITATGQRVTLRCSPRSGDLSVYWYQQSLDQGLQFLIQYYNGEERAKGNILERFSAQQFPDLHSELNLSSLELGDSALYFCASSLTGSGDEQFFGPGTRLTVL.

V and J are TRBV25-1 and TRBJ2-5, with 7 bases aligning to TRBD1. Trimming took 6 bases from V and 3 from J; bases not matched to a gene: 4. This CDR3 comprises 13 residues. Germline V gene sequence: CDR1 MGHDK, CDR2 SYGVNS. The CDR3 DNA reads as TGTGCCAGCAGCCCCGGGACAGAAGAGACCCAGTACTTC. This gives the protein CASSPGTEETQYF.

Here the CDR3 DNA reads TGTGCCAGCAGCGTGGGACAGCTTAACAATGAGCAGTTCTTC. Protein: CASSVGQLNNEQFF. This chain joins TRBV9 and TRBJ2-1; 7 nucleotides line up with TRBD1. V dropped 2 bases and J dropped 5; count of bases not matched to a gene: 4. Germline CDR1 is SGDLS and CDR2 is YYNGEE. The CDR3 length is 14 residues.

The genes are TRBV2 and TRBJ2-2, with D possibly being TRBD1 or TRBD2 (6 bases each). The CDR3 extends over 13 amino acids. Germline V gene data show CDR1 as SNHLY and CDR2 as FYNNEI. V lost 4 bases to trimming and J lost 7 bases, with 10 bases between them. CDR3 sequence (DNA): TGTGCCAGCAGTGGGGGGGCTAACGGGGAGCTGTTTTTT. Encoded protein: CASSGGANGELFF.

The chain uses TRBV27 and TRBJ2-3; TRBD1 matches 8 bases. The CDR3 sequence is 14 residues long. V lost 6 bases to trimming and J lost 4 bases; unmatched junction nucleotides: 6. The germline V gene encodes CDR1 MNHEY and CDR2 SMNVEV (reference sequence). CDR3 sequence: CASRAGQGPDTQYF. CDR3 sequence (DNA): TGTGCCAGCAGGGCAGGACAGGGCCCAGATACGCAGTATTTT.

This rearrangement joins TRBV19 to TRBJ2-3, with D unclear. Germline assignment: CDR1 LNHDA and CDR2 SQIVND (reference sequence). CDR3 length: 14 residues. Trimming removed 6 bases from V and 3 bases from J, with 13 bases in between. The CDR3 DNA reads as TGTGCCAGTAGCTCCAGGCTAGAAACAGATACGCAGTATTTT. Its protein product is CASSSRLETDTQYF.

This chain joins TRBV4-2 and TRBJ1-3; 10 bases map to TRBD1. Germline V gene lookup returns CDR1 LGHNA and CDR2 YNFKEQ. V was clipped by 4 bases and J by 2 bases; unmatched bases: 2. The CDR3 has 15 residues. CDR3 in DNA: TGTGCCAGCAGCCTCGGGACAGGGGCTGGAAACACCATATATTTT. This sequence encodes CASSLGTGAGNTIYF.

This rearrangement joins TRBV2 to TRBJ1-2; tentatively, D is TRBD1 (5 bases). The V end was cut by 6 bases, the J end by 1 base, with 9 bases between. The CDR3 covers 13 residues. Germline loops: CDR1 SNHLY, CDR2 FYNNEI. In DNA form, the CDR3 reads TGTGCCAGCAGCTACGACAGTAACTATGGCTACACCTTC. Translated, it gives CASSYDSNYGYTF.

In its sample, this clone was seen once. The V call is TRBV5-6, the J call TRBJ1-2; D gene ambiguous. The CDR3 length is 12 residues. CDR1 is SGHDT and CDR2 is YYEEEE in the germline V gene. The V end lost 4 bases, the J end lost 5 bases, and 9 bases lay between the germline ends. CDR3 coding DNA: TGTGCCAGCAGCCAACGGAGTTATGGCTACACCTTC. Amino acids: CASSQRSYGYTF.

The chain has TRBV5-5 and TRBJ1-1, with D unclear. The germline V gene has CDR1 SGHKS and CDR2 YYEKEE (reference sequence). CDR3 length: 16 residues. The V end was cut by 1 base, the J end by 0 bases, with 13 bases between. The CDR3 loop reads CASSLLGGTMNTEAFF. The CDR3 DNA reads TGTGCCAGCAGCTTGTTGGGCGGCACCATGAACACTGAAGCTTTCTTT.

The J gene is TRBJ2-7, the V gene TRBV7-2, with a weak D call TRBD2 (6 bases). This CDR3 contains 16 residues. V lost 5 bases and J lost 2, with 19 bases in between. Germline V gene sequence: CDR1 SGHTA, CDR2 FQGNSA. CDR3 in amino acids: CASSNYRGAGPYEQYF. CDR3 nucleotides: TGTGCCAGCAGCAATTACCGAGGGGCGGGGCCCTACGAGCAGTACTTC.

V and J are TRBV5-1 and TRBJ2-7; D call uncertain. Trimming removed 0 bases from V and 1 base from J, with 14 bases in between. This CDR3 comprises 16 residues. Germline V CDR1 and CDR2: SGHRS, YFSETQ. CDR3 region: CASSLERPAGSYEQYF. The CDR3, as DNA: TGCGCCAGCAGCTTGGAAAGGCCAGCCGGGTCCTACGAGCAGTACTTC.

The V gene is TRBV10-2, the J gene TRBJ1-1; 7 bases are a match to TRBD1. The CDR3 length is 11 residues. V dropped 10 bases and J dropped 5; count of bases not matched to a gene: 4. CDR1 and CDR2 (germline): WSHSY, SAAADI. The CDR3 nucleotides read TGCGCCACCAGGGGGGGGACTGAAGCTTTCTTT. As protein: CATRGGTEAFF.

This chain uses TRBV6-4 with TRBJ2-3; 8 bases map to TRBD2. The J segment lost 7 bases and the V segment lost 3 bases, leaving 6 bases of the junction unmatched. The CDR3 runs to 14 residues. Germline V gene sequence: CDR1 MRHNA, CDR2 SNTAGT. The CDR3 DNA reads TGTGCCAGCAGTGAGTCCGGGAGGGGCTATACGCAGTATTTT. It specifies CASSESGRGYTQYF.

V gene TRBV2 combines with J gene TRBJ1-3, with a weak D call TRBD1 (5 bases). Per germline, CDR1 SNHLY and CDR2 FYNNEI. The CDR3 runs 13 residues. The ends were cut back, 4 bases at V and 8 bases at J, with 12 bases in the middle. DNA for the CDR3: TGTGCCAGCAGTGTGCAGGGAAAACACACCATATATTTT. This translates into CASSVQGKHTIYF.

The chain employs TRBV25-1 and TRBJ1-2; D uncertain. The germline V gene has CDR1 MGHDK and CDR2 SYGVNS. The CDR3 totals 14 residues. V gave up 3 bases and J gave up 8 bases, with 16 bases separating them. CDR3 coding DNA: TGTGCCAGCAGTGAGGCCGGGAAACTGGAGGGCTACACCTTC. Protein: CASSEAGKLEGYTF.

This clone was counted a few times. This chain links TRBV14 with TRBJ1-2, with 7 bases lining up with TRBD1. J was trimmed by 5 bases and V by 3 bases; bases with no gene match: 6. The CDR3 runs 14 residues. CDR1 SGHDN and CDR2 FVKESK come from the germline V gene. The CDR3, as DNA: TGTGCCAGCAGCCACACAGGGGACCCTTATGGCTACACCTTC. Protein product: CASSHTGDPYGYTF.

The chain's CDR3 is CASTNSGNTIYF. The CDR3 DNA reads TGTGCCAGCACCAACTCTGGAAACACCATATATTTT. This rearrangement joins TRBV6-5 to TRBJ1-3; unclear D gene. V shed 7 bases and J shed 0 bases, with 4 bases lying between them. CDR1 is MNHEY, CDR2 SVGAGI, per germline. The CDR3 totals 12 residues.

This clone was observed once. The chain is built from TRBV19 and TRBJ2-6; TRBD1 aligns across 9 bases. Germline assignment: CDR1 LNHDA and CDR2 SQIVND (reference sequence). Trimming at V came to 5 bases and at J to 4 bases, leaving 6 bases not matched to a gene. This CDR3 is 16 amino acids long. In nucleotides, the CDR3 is TGTGCCAGTAGTCCGGGACAGGGCTACGGGGCCAACGTCCTGACTTTC. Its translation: CASSPGQGYGANVLTF.

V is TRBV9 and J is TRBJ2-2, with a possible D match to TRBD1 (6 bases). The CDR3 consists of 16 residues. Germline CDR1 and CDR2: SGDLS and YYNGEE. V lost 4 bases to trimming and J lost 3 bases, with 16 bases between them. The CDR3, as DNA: TGTGCCAGCAGCATTACAGGGAACTCGGACACCGGGGAGCTGTTTTTT. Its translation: CASSITGNSDTGELFF.

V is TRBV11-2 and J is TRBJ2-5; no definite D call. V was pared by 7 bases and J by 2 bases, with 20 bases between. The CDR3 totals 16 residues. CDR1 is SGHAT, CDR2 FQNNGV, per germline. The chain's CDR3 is CASTARRSVRQETQYF. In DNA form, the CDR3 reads TGTGCCAGCACCGCGCGGCGGTCGGTGCGGCAAGAGACCCAGTACTTC.

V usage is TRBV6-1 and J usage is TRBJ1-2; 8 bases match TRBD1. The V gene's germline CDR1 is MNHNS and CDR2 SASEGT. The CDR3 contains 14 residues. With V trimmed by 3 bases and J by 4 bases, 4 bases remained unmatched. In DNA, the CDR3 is TGTGCCAGCAGTGATCAGGGGGCGAGCTATGGCTACACCTTC. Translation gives CASSDQGASYGYTF.

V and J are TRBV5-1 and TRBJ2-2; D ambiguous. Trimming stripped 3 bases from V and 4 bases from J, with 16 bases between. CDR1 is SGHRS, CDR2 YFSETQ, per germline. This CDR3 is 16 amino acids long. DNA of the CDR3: TGCGCCAGCAGCTGGAACACTTTGGAGAGCACCGGGGAGCTGTTTTTT. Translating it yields CASSWNTLESTGELFF.

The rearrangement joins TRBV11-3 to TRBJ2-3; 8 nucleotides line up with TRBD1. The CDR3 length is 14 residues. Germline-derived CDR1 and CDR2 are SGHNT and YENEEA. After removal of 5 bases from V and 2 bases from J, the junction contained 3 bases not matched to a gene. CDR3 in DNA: TGTGCCAGCAGCGCGGGACAGGACACAGATACGCAGTATTTT. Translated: CASSAGQDTDTQYF. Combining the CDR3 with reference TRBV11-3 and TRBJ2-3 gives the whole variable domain EAGVVQSPRYKIIEKKQPVAFWCNPISGHNTLYWYLQNLGQGPELLIRYENEEAVDDSQLPKDRFSAERLKGVDSTLKIQPAELGDSAVYLCASSAGQDTDTQYFGPGTRLTVL.

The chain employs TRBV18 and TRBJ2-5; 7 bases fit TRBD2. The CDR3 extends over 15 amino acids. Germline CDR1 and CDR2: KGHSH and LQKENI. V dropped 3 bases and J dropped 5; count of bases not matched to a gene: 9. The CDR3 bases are TGTGCCAGCTCACCCCGGCGGGGGTTCGGGGAGACCCAGTACTTC. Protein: CASSPRRGFGETQYF.

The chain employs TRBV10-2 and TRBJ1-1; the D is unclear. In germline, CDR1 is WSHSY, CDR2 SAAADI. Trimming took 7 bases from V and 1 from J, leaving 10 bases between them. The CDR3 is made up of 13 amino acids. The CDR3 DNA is TGCGCCAGCAAAAAGGGAGGGAACACTGAAGCTTTCTTT. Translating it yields CASKKGGNTEAFF.